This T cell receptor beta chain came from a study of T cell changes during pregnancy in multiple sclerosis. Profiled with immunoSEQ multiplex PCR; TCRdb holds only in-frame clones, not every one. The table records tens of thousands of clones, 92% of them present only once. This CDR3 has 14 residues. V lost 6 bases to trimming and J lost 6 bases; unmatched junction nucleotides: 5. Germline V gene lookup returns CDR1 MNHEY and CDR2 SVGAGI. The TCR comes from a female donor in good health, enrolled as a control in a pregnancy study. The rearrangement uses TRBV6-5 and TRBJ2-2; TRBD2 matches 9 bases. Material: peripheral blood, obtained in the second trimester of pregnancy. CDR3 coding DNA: TGTGCCAGCAGGGCGGGGGGGCTCTCCGGGGAGCTGTTTTTT. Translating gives CASRAGGLSGELFF.